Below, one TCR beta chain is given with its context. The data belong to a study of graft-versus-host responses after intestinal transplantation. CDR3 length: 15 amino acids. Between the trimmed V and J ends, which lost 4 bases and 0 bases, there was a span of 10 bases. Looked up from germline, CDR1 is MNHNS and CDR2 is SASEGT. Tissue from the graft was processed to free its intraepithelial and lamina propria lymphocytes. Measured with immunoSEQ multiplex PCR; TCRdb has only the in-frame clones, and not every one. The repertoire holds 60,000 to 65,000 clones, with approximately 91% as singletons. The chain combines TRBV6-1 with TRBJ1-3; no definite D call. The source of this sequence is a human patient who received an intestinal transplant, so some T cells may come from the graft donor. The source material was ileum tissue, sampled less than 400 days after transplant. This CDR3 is CASSADLFSGNTIYF. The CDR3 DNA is TGTGCCAGCAGTGCGGACTTGTTCTCTGGAAACACCATATATTTT.